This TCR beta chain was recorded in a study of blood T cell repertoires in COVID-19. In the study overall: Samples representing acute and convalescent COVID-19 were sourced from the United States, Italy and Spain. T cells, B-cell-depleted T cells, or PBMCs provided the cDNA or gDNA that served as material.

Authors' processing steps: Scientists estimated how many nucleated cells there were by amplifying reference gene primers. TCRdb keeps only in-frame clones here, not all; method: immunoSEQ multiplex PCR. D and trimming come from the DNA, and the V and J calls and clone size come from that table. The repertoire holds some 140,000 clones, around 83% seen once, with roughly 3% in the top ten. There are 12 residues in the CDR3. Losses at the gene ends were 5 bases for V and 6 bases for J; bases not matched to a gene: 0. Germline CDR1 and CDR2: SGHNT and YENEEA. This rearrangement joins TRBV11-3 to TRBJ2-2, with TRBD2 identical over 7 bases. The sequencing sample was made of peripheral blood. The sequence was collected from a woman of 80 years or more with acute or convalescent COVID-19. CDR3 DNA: TGTGCCAGCAGCGGGGGGGCCGGGGAGCTGTTTTTT. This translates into CASSGGAGELFF. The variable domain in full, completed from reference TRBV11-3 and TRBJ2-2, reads EAGVVQSPRYKIIEKKQPVAFWCNPISGHNTLYWYLQNLGQGPELLIRYENEEAVDDSQLPKDRFSAERLKGVDSTLKIQPAELGDSAVYLCASSGGAGELFFGEGSRLTVL.